The source of this TCR beta chain is a study of PD-L1 blockade in urothelial cancer. About the study: Atezolizumab was started by patients in about 2014 at 1,200 mg intravenously every 3 weeks.

In its sample, this clone was seen a few times. Sequencing was performed with immunoSEQ multiplex PCR; in TCRdb, only in-frame clones are kept and a portion is missing. Seen here are about 100,000 clones, about nine tenths observed once, and the top ten hold almost 0.95%. The number of samples from each patient was between 1 and 8, taken pretreatment and on-treatment. Trimming removed 8 bases at V and 7 bases at J, with 23 bases between. This CDR3 has 15 amino acids. Germline V gene lookup returns CDR1 MDHEN and CDR2 SYDVKM. This receptor was taken from a woman at least 80 years old with urothelial cancer. This sequence joins TRBV28 and TRBJ1-2; a possible D gene is TRBD1 (6 bases). The source was PBMCs, collected around atezolizumab (anti-PD-L1) treatment. CDR3 amino acids: CASSGGGRGAGGYTF. DNA for the CDR3: TGTGCCAGCTCCGGGGGGGGCAGGGGCGCGGGTGGCTACACCTTC.